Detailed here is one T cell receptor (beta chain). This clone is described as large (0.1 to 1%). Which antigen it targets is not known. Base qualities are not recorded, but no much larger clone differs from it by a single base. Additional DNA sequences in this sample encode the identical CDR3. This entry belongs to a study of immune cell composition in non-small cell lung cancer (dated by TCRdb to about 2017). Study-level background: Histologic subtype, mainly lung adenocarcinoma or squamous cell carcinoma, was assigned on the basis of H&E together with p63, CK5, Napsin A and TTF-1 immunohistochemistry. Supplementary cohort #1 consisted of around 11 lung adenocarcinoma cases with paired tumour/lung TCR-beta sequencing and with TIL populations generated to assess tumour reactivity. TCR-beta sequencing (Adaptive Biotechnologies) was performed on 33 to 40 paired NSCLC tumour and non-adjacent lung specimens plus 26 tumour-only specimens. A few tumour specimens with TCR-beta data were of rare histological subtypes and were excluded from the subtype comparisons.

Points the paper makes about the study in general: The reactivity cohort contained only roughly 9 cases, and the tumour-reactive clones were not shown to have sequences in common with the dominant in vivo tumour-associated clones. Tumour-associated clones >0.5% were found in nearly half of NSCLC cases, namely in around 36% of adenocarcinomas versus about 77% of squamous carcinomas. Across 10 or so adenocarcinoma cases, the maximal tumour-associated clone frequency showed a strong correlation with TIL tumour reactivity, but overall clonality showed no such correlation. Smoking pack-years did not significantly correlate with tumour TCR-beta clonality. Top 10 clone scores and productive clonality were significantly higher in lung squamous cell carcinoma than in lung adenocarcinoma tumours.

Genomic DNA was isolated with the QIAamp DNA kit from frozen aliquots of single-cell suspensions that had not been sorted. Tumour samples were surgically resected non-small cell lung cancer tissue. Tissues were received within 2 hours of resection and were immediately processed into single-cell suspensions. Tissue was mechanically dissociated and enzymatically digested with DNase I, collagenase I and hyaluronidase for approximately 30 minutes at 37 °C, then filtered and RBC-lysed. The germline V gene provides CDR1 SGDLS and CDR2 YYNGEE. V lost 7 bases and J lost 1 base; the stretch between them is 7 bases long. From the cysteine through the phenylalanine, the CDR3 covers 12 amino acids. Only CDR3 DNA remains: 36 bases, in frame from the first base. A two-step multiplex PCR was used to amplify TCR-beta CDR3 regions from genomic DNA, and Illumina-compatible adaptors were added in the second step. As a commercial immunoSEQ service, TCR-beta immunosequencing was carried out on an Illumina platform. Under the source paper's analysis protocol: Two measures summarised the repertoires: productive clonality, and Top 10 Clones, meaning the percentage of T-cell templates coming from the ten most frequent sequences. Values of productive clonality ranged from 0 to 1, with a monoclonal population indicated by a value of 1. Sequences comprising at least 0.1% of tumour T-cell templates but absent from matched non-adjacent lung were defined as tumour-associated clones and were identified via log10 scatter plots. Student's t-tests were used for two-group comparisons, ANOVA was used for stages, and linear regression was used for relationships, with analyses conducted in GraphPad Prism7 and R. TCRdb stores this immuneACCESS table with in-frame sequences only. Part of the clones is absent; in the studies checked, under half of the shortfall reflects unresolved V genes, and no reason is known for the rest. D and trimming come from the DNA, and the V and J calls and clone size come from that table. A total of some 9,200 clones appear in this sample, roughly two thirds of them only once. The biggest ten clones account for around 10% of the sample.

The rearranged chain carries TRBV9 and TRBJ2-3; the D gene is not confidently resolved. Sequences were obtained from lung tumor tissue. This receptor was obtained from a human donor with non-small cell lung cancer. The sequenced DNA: TGTGCCAGCTCACGGGGCACAGATACGCAGTATTTT. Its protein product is CASSRGTDTQYF.